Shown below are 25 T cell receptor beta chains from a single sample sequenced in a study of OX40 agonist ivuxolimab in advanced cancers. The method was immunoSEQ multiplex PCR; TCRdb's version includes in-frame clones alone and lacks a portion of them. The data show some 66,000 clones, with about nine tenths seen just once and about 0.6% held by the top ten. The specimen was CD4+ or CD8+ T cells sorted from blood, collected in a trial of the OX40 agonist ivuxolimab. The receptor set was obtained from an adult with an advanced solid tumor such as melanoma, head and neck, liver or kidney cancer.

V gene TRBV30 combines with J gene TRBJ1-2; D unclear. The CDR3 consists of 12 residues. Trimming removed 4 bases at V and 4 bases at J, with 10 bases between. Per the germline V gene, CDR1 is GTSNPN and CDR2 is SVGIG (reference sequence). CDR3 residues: CAWKLNSYGYTF. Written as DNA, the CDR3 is TGTGCCTGGAAGTTGAACTCCTATGGCTACACCTTC.

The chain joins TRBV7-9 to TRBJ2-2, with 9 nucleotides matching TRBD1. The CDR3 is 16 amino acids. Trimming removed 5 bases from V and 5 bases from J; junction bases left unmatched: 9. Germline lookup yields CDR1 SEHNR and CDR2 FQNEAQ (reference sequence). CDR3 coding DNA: TGTGCCAGCAGCGTGTCCGGGACAGGGAAAACCGGGGAGCTGTTTTTT. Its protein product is CASSVSGTGKTGELFF. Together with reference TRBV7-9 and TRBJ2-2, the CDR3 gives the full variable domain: DTGVSQNPRHKITKRGQNVTFRCDPISEHNRLYWYRQTLGQGPEFLTYFQNEAQLEKSRLLSDRFSAERPKGSFSTLEIQRTEQGDSAMYLCASSVSGTGKTGELFFGEGSRLTVL.

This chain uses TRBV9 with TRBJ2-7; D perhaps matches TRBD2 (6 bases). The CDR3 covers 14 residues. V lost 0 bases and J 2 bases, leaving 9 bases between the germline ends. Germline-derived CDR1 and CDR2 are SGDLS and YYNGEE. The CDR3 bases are TGTGCCAGCAGCGTAGGGGGGGTCCCCTACGAGCAGTACTTC. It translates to CASSVGGVPYEQYF.

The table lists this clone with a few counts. The CDR3 loop reads CSVGHGIMNTEAFF. CDR3 sequence (DNA): TGCAGCGTGGGACATGGGATAATGAACACTGAAGCTTTCTTT. The chain recombines TRBV29-1 with TRBJ1-1, with D tentatively TRBD1 (6 bases). This CDR3 is built from 14 residues. Trimming cost V 6 bases and J 0 bases, with 14 bases left between them. Germline CDR1 and CDR2: SQVTM and ANQGSEA.

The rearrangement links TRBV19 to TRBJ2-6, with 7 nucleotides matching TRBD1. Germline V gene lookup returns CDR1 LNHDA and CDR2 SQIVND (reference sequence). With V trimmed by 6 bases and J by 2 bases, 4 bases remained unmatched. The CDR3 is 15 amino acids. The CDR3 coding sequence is TGTGCCAGTAGCCCAGACAGGGCTGGGGCCAACGTCCTGACTTTC. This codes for CASSPDRAGANVLTF.

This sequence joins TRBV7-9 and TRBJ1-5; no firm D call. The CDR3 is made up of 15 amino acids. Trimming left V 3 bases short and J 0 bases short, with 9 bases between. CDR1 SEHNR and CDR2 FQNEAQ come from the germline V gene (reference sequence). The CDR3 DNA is TGTGCCAGCAGCTTCATCCTGGATAGCAATCAGCCCCAGCATTTT. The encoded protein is CASSFILDSNQPQHF.

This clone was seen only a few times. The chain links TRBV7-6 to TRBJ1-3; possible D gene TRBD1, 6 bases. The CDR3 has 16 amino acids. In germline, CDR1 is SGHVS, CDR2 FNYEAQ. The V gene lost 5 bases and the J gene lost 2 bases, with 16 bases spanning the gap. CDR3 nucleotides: TGTGCCAGCAGCCAACAAAGCGGGGGCACTGGAAACACCATATATTTT. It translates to CASSQQSGGTGNTIYF.

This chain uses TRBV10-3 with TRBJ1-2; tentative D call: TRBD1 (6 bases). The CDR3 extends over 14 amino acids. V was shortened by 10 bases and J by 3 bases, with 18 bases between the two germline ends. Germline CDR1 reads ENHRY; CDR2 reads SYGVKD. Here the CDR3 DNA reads TGTGCCACCCAATCGGGGGGCGCTGACTATGGCTACACCTTC. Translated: CATQSGGADYGYTF.

CDR3 bases: TGTGCCATCAGTTCGTCAGGACCCTACGAGCAGTACTTC. This sequence encodes CAISSSGPYEQYF. The chain is built from TRBV10-3 and TRBJ2-7; D is undetermined. V lost 5 bases and J lost 2, with 10 bases in between. Germline CDR1 is ENHRY and CDR2 is SYGVKD. The CDR3 is 13 amino acids.

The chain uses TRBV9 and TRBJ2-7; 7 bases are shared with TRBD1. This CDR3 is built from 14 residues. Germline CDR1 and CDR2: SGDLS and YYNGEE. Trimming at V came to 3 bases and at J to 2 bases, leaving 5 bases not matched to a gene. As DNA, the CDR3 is TGTGCCAGCAGCGGGACAGGAAACCCCTACGAGCAGTACTTC. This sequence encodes CASSGTGNPYEQYF.

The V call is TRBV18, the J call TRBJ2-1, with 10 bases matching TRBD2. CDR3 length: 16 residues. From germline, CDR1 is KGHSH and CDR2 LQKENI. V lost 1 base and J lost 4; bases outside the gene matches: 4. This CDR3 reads CASSPQYSGGYNEQFF. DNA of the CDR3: TGTGCCAGCTCACCACAGTATAGCGGGGGGTACAATGAGCAGTTCTTC.

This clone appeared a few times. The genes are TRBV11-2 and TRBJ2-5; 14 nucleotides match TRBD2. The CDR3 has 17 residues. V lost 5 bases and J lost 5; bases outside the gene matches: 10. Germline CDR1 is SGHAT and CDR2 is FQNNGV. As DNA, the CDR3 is TGTGCCAGCAGCCCCGGACTAGCGGGGGGCCATCTGGAGACCCAGTACTTC. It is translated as CASSPGLAGGHLETQYF.

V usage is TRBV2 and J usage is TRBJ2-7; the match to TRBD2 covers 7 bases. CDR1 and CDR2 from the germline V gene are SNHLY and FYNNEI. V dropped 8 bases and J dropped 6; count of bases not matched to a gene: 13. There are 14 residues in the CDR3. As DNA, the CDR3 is TGTGCCAGCGGTCGGAGGGAGCGGGGCGGCGAGCAGTACTTC. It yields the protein CASGRRERGGEQYF.

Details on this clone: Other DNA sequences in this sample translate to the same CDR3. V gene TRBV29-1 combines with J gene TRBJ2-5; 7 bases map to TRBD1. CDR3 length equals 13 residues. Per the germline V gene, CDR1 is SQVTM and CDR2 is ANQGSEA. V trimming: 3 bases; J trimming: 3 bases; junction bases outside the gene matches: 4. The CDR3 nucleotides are TGCAGCGTTGAGAGGACAGGAAAAGAGACCCAGTACTTC. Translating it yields CSVERTGKETQYF. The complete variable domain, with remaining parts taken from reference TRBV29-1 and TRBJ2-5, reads SAVISQKPSRDICQRGTSLTIQCQVDSQVTMMFWYRQQPGQSLTLIATANQGSEATYESGFVIDKFPISRPNLTFSTLTVSNMSPEDSSIYLCSVERTGKETQYFGPGTRLLVL.

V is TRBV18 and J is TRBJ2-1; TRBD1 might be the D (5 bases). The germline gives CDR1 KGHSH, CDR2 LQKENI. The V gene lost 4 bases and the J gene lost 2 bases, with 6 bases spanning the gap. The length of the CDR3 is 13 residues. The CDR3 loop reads CASSQGTYNEQFF. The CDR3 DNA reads TGTGCCAGCTCACAGGGGACCTACAATGAGCAGTTCTTC. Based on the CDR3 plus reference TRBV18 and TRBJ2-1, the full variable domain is NAGVMQNPRHLVRRRGQEARLRCSPMKGHSHVYWYRQLPEEGLKFMVYLQKENIIDESGMPKERFSAEFPKEGPSILRIQQVVRGDSAAYFCASSQGTYNEQFFGPGTRLTVL.

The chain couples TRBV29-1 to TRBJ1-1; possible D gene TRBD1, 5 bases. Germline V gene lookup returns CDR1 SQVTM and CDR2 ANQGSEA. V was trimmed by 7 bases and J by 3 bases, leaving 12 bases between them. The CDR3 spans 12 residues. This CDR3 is CSASKQDTEAFF. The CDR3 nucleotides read TGCAGCGCCTCCAAACAGGACACTGAAGCTTTCTTT.

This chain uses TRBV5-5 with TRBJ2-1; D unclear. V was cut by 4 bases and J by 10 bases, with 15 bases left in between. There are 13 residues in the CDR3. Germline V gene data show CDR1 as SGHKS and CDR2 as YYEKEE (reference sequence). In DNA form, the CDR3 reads TGTGCCAGCAGCGAATACCCTCCAGAAGAGCAGTTCTTC. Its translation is CASSEYPPEEQFF.

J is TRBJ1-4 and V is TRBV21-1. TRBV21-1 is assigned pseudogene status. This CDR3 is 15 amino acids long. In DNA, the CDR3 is TGTGCCAGCAGCTTAAGGGCGTCTATTGATGAAAAACTGTTTTTT. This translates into CASSLRASIDEKLFF.

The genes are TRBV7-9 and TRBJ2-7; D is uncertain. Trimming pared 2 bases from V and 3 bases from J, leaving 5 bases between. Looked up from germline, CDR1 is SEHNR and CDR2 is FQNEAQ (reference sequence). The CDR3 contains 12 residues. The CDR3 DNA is TGTGCCAGCAGCTTAACCCTCTACGAGCAGTACTTC. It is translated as CASSLTLYEQYF. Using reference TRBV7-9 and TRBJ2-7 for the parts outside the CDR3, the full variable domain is DTGVSQNPRHKITKRGQNVTFRCDPISEHNRLYWYRQTLGQGPEFLTYFQNEAQLEKSRLLSDRFSAERPKGSFSTLEIQRTEQGDSAMYLCASSLTLYEQYFGPGTRLTVT.

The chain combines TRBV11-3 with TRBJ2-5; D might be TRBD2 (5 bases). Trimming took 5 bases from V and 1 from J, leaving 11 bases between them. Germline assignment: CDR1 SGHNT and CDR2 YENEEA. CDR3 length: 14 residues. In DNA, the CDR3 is TGTGCCAGCAGCCCCGGACTGGGCCAAGAGACCCAGTACTTC. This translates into CASSPGLGQETQYF.

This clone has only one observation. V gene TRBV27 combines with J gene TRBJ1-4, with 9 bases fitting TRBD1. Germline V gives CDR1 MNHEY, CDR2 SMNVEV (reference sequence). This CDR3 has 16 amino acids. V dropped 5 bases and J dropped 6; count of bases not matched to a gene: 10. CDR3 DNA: TGTGCCAGCAGTAAGGGACAGGGTTACGGAGATGAAAAACTGTTTTTT. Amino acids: CASSKGQGYGDEKLFF.

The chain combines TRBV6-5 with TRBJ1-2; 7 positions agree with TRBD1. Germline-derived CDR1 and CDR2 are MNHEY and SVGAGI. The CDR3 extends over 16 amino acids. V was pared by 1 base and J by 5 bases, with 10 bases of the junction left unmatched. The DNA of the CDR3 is TGTGCCAGCAGTTACTTCAAAGGGGGCCACGATTATGGCTACACCTTC. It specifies CASSYFKGGHDYGYTF.

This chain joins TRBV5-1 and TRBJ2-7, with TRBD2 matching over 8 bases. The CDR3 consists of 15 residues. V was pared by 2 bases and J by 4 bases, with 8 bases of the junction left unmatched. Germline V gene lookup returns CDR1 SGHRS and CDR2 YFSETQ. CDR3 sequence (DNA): TGCGCCAGCAGCTTTGTAAGCGGGGGAGCGTACGAGCAGTACTTC. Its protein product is CASSFVSGGAYEQYF.

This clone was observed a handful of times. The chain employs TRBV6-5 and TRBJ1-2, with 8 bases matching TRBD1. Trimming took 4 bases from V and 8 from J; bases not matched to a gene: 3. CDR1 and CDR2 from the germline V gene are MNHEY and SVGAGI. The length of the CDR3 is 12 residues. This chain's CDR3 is CASSWDRWGYTF. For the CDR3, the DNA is TGTGCCAGCAGTTGGGACAGGTGGGGCTACACCTTC.

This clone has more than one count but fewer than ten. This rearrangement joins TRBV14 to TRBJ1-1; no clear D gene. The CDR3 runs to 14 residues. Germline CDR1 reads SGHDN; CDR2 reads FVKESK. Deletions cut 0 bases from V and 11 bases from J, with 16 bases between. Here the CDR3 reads CASSQDSMGREAFF. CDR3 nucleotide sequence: TGTGCCAGCAGCCAAGACAGTATGGGGAGAGAGGCTTTCTTT. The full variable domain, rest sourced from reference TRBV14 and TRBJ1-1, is EAGVTQFPSHSVIEKGQTVTLRCDPISGHDNLYWYRRVMGKEIKFLLHFVKESKQDESGMPNNRFLAERTGGTYSTLKVQPAELEDSGVYFCASSQDSMGREAFFGQGTRLTVV.